What follows is one TCR beta chain and its context. What it recognizes is unknown. The sample belongs to a study of T cell responses to AZD1222 COVID-19 vaccine. Sequenced by immunoSEQ multiplex PCR; TCRdb stores in-frame clones only, minus some. The sample gives 150,000 to 200,000 clones, around 90% of which show up once; about 4.1% is in the top ten. Points from the study as a whole: Clonal diversity may have been underestimated, and the donors were mostly white British, with more females than males.

The TCR was taken from an adult who received the MenACWY meningococcal vaccine as a control. Sample: peripheral blood, taken 28 days after the second dose of the MenACWY control vaccine.

CDR3 DNA: TGTGCCAGAAGCTTAGTTCGGGGGAGAACTGAAGCTTTCTTT. It specifies CARSLVRGRTEAFF. The chain has TRBV7-5 and TRBJ1-1. TRBV7-5 counts as a pseudogene. The CDR3 totals 14 residues.